This entry lists 32 T cell receptor beta chains sequenced from one sample in a study of tumor-infiltrating lymphocytes in primary liver carcinoma. Researchers drew blood RNA from unsorted whole blood and extracted germline DNA as well. A constant-region primer served to make TCR beta cDNA from about 490 ng total RNA. Slightly modified ARM-PCR served as the procedure for the TCR beta libraries. These libraries came from three rounds of nested multiplex PCR. The study ran its first two PCR rounds for 9 to 10 cycles each, using TRBV1-TRBV30 forward primers and a C-beta reverse primer. One entry per CDR3 protein results from TCRdb running MiXCR on the multiplex PCR reads. In the table there are some 200,000 distinct CDR3 sequences, less than 75% of which are singletons. The sequencing input was peripheral blood. The origin of the receptors is a woman between 55 and 75 years old with primary liver carcinoma and hepatitis B virus infection.

The V call is TRBV11-2, the J call TRBJ2-1; D is unresolved. Germline-derived CDR1 and CDR2 are SGHAT and FQNNGV. This CDR3 is built from 15 residues. CDR3 sequence reads: CSSSLGDTAGNEQFF. The CDR3 coding sequence is TGTAGCAGCAGCTTAGGAGACACCGCTGGGAATGAGCAGTTCTTC.

This chain joins TRBV7-9 and TRBJ2-5, with TRBD1 identical over 8 bases. The length of the CDR3 is 14 residues. The V gene end was trimmed by 5 bases and the J gene end by 4 bases; junction bases not matched to a gene: 6. Germline assignment: CDR1 SEHNR and CDR2 FQNEAQ (reference sequence). CDR3 sequence (DNA): TGTGCCAGCAGCGGCAGGGGGCTCGGAGAGACCCAGTACTTC. Translating it yields CASSGRGLGETQYF.

Note on this clonotype: A much larger clone sits a single nucleotide away, making a read error possible. The CDR3 carries no conserved terminal phenylalanine or tryptophan, so it likely arises from a read error. This chain uses TRBV12-3 or TRBV12-4 with TRBJ2-7, with D perhaps matching TRBD1 or TRBD2 (5 bases each). The V gene lost 3 bases and the J gene lost 4 bases, with 13 bases spanning the gap. CDR3 size: 14 residues. The CDR3 protein is CASSFRGPGYEQYL. The CDR3 bases are TGTGCCAGCAGTTTTAGAGGGCCAGGGTACGAGCAGTACCTC.

On this clonotype itself: A read error may explain this, as a much larger clone is one base away. The chain combines TRBV6-5 with TRBJ2-2; TRBD1 aligns across 11 bases. Per the germline V gene, CDR1 is MNHEY and CDR2 is SVGAGI. The CDR3 contains 15 residues. For the CDR3, the DNA is TGTGCCAGCAGTTGGGGGACAGGGGGGATCGGGGAGCTGTATTTT. Protein sequence: CASSWGTGGIGELYF.

In its sample, this clonotype was seen many times. The chain employs TRBV29-1 and TRBJ2-7; 9 bases line up with TRBD2. Germline CDR1 SQVTM, CDR2 ANQGSEA. The CDR3 covers 13 residues. The V and J ends lost 5 bases and 0 bases, in that order; junction bases with no gene match: 2. The CDR3 reads CSVPSGVSYEQYF. DNA for the CDR3: TGCAGCGTTCCTAGCGGGGTCTCCTACGAGCAGTACTTC.

Comments on this clonotype: This clone may be a read error of a much larger clone one base away. The rearrangement uses TRBV6-6 and TRBJ1-6; 9 nucleotides align to TRBD1. CDR3 length equals 14 residues. Per germline, CDR1 MNHNY and CDR2 SVGAGI (reference sequence). The CDR3 loop reads CVSTRTGADSPLHF. The CDR3 bases are TGTGTCAGCACGCGGACAGGGGCAGATTCACCCCTCCACTTT.

At least ten counts were recorded for this clonotype. The chain uses TRBV29-1 and TRBJ2-3; TRBD1 matches 8 bases. CDR1 is SQVTM, CDR2 ANQGSEA, per germline. Trimming at V came to 0 bases and at J to 3 bases, leaving 5 bases not matched to a gene. The CDR3 extends over 15 amino acids. CDR3 coding DNA: TGCAGCGTTGAAGATAGGAGGACAGGGACAGATACGCAGTATTTT. Protein: CSVEDRRTGTDTQYF.

A remark on this clonotype: It may be a read error: a sequence one base away is much more abundant. This chain connects TRBV12-5 to TRBJ2-1; D unclear. The CDR3 length is 11 residues. CDR1 and CDR2 (germline): LGHNT, FRNRAP. The CDR3 protein is CVSDSYNEQFF. Written as DNA, the CDR3 is TGTGTTAGTGACTCATACAATGAGCAGTTCTTC. The whole variable domain, remainder taken from reference TRBV12-5 and TRBJ2-1, is DARVTQTPRHKVTEMGQEVTMRCQPILGHNTVFWYRQTMMQGLELLAYFRNRAPLDDSGMPKDRFSAEMPDATLATLKIQPSEPRDSAVYFCVSDSYNEQFFGPGTRLTVL.

Comment on this clonotype: The junction differs from germline at one of its ends, possibly a read error. The J gene is TRBJ2-7, the V gene TRBV11-2; 9 bases match TRBD2. Germline loops: CDR1 SGHAT, CDR2 FQNNGV. This CDR3 comprises 17 residues. CDR3 amino acids: CASSLTSGYKGSYEQYF. CDR3 DNA: TGTGCCAGTAGCTTAACTAGCGGGTATAAAGGCTCCTACGAGCAGTACTTC.

With regard to this clonotype: A much larger clonotype is one base distant, so this may be a read error. The chain employs TRBV28 and TRBJ2-7; D may be TRBD2 (5 bases). The germline CDR1 and CDR2 sequences are MDHEN and SYDVKM. This CDR3 is 12 amino acids long. The CDR3 loop reads CANSSGEYEQYF. As DNA, the CDR3 is TGTGCCAACAGTTCCGGGGAGTACGAGCAGTACTTC.

Many counts were recorded for this clonotype. The chain carries TRBV4-1 and TRBJ1-4; TRBD1 matches 8 bases. The germline gives CDR1 MGHRA, CDR2 YSYEKL. The CDR3 sequence is 20 residues long. V shed 1 base and J 4 bases; nucleotides not matched to a gene: 17. The CDR3 region is CASSQGSPLPGQEFNEKLFF. The CDR3 coding sequence is TGCGCCAGCAGCCAAGGATCCCCCCTTCCGGGACAGGAGTTTAATGAAAAACTGTTTTTT.

Remarks on this clonotype: This sequence may be a read error, since a much larger clone differs from it by one base. This rearrangement joins TRBV6-5 to TRBJ2-1, with D perhaps matching TRBD1 (6 bases). V dropped 7 bases and J dropped 1 base, with 17 bases sitting between them. CDR3 length: 16 amino acids. Germline assignment: CDR1 MNHEY and CDR2 SVGAGI. The CDR3 sequence: CASNAAGVYSYNEQFF. The CDR3 bases are TGTGCCAGCAATGCGGCAGGGGTTTATTCCTACAATGAGCAGTTCTTC.

The J gene is TRBJ2-2, the V gene TRBV7-9, with D perhaps matching TRBD1 (5 bases). Germline CDR1 SEHNR, CDR2 FQNEAQ (reference sequence). The CDR3 is 14 amino acids. V lost 4 bases and J lost 4, with 10 bases in between. Written as DNA, the CDR3 is TGTGCCAGCAGCTCAAAGACAGTCACCGGGGAGCTGTTTTTT. Its translation is CASSSKTVTGELFF.

This clonotype has a count of ten or more. This chain joins TRBV6-1 and TRBJ2-3, with D possibly matching TRBD2 (6 bases). The ends were cut back, 3 bases at V and 0 bases at J, with 10 bases in the middle. There are 15 residues in the CDR3. Germline CDR1 and CDR2: MNHNS and SASEGT. CDR3 DNA sequence: TGTGCCAGCAGTGAGGTAGCGGTTAGCACAGATACGCAGTATTTT. Translating it yields CASSEVAVSTDTQYF.

In DNA, the CDR3 is TGTGCCAGCAGCTCCCGAGTGGGCCCTGCAAATACGCAGTATTTT. It encodes CASSSRVGPANTQYF. This chain joins TRBV7-8 and TRBJ2-3, with D hard to call. V was trimmed by 4 bases and J by 7 bases, leaving 18 bases between them. Germline loops: CDR1 SGHVS, CDR2 FQNEAQ. The CDR3 contains 15 residues.

Concerning this clonotype itself: This may be a read error: a much more frequent sequence differs by one nucleotide. The rearrangement uses TRBV5-4 and TRBJ2-7; 10 bases are shared with TRBD1. Germline trimming cut 7 bases from V and 2 bases from J; bases unmatched to any gene: 9. The CDR3 is 15 amino acids. In germline, CDR1 is SGHNT, CDR2 YYREEE (reference sequence). The CDR3 is CASGSGTGAAYEQYF. The CDR3 region has the DNA TGTGCCAGCGGGTCCGGGACAGGGGCGGCCTACGAGCAGTACTTC. The variable domain in full, with the rest retrieved from reference TRBV5-4 and TRBJ2-7, is ETGVTQSPTHLIKTRGQQVTLRCSSQSGHNTVSWYQQALGQGPQFIFQYYREEENGRGNFPPRFSGLQFPNYSSELNVNALELDDSALYLCASGSGTGAAYEQYFGPGTRLTVT.

Turning to this clonotype: One base away lies a much larger clone, so this may be a sequencing read error. V and J are TRBV10-2 and TRBJ1-2; 9 bases are shared with TRBD1. V shed 7 bases and J 6 bases; nucleotides not matched to a gene: 12. CDR1 and CDR2 from the germline V gene are WSHSY and SAAADI. This CDR3 region has 15 residues. The CDR3 nucleotides are TGCGCCAGCAACCGCCGGGACAGGGAACGAGATGGCTACACCTTC. Protein: CASNRRDRERDGYTF.

The chain carries TRBV28 and TRBJ2-7; 10 positions agree with TRBD1. The CDR3 length is 16 residues. Germline CDR1 reads MDHEN; CDR2 reads SYDVKM. J lost 5 bases, V lost 6 bases, and 13 bases had no gene match. In nucleotides, the CDR3 is TGTGCCAGCAGGGGGCCTCGGACAGGGGGGTTCCACGAGCAGTACTTC. It yields the protein CASRGPRTGGFHEQYF.

This clonotype came up once. CDR3 DNA: TGTGCCAGCAGTTACTCGGGGAGACAGGACTACAATGAGCAGTTCTTC. This sequence encodes CASSYSGRQDYNEQFF. V and J are TRBV6-5 and TRBJ2-1; possible D gene TRBD1, 6 bases. V was trimmed by 0 bases and J by 3 bases, leaving 12 bases between them. This CDR3 contains 16 residues. Germline V gene lookup returns CDR1 MNHEY and CDR2 SVGAGI.

Comments on this clonotype: Being one base from a much bigger clone, this may be a read error. The CDR3: CASSPPTSNEQFF. DNA for the CDR3: TGTGCCAGCAGTCCCCCAACGAGCAATGAGCAGTTCTTC. This chain joins TRBV12-3 or TRBV12-4 and TRBJ2-1; the D is unclear. CDR3 length: 13 amino acids. V shed 5 bases and J shed 6 bases, with 11 bases lying between them.

Concerning this clonotype itself: The DNA is omitted, as the CDR3 cannot be located on it reliably, and the CDR3 follows TCRdb's listing. This chain joins TRBV4-1 and TRBJ2-1; the table assigns TRBD2, which was not confirmed against the DNA. Germline V lookup: CDR1 MGHRA, CDR2 YSYEKL. From its first to its last residue, the CDR3 has 20 amino acids. CDR3: CAQQPYTDDEQFFGPNEQFF.

The rearrangement joins TRBV7-9 to TRBJ2-1; the D gene is possibly TRBD2 (5 bases). CDR3 length: 14 residues. The V end was cut by 4 bases, the J end by 5 bases, with 12 bases between. Per the germline V gene, CDR1 is SEHNR and CDR2 is FQNEAQ (reference sequence). DNA for the CDR3: TGTGCCAGCAGCTCCGGGAACTATGACAATGAGCAGTTCTTC. Amino acid sequence: CASSSGNYDNEQFF.

Notes on this clonotype: Likely a read error: the CDR3 ends without its conserved phenylalanine or tryptophan. J is TRBJ1-2 and V is TRBV5-4; D uncertain. Germline values: CDR1 SGHNT, CDR2 YYREEE (reference sequence). The CDR3 sequence is 11 residues long. This CDR3 reads CASSPGDGYTL. In nucleotides, the CDR3 is TGCGCCAGCAGCCCCGGGGATGGCTACACCTTA.

This clonotype was counted many times. The genes are TRBV12-3 or TRBV12-4 and TRBJ1-1; perhaps TRBD1 as D (5 bases). V lost 6 bases to trimming and J lost 9 bases, with 17 bases between them. The CDR3 length is 13 residues. The CDR3 coding sequence is TGTGCCAGCAGCCCCGACAAGTGGGGCAAAGCTTTCTTT. Translated: CASSPDKWGKAFF.

This chain uses TRBV11-2 with TRBJ2-1; D possibly corresponds to TRBD1 (5 bases). This CDR3 comprises 12 residues. V lost 6 bases, J lost 5 bases, and 8 bases lay in between. Germline CDR1 SGHAT, CDR2 FQNNGV. This CDR3 reads CASSFRDNEQFF. CDR3 nucleotide sequence: TGTGCCAGCAGTTTCAGGGACAATGAGCAGTTCTTC. Variable domain in full (rest from reference TRBV11-2 and TRBJ2-1): EAGVAQSPRYKIIEKRQSVAFWCNPISGHATLYWYQQILGQGPKLLIQFQNNGVVDDSQLPKDRFSAERLKGVDSTLKIQPAKLEDSAVYLCASSFRDNEQFFGPGTRLTVL.

This clonotype turned up a few times. The chain couples TRBV19 to TRBJ2-7; weak D call: TRBD1 (6 bases). The CDR3 is 14 residues long. Germline V gene data show CDR1 as LNHDA and CDR2 as SQIVND (reference sequence). Trimming took 8 bases from V and 6 from J, leaving 20 bases between them. DNA of the CDR3: TGTGCCAGTCAGGGGCTTCGGGGAACGGGCGAGCAGTACTTC. As protein: CASQGLRGTGEQYF.

There are a few counts of this clonotype. This chain joins TRBV30 and TRBJ2-3; 12 positions match TRBD2. This CDR3 has 15 amino acids. The germline V gene encodes CDR1 GTSNPN and CDR2 SVGIG (reference sequence). The J segment lost 7 bases and the V segment lost 4 bases, leaving 9 bases of the junction unmatched. The CDR3 region is CAWTQTSGSIYTQYF. Written as DNA, the CDR3 is TGTGCCTGGACTCAGACTAGCGGGAGTATCTATACGCAGTATTTT.

In regard to this clonotype: The CDR3 ends on some other residue instead of the conserved phenylalanine or tryptophan, so this is likely a read error. It is unclear where the CDR3 begins or ends on the DNA, so no DNA is shown, and the CDR3 is as TCRdb lists it. The chain joins TRBV11-1 to TRBJ2-3; the table's D call TRBD2 went unverified against the DNA. The V gene's germline CDR1 is SGHAT and CDR2 FQDESV (reference sequence). The CDR3 length is 17 residues, termini included. CDR3 loop: CACSPLIPAGDQETQYS.

This clonotype was observed at least ten times. The chain recombines TRBV5-5 with TRBJ2-6; D gene uncertain. The CDR3 is 17 amino acids. V lost 3 bases to trimming and J lost 0 bases, with 13 bases between them. The germline gives CDR1 SGHKS, CDR2 YYEKEE (reference sequence). The CDR3 protein is CASSSRRATSGANVLTF. The CDR3 DNA reads as TGTGCCAGCAGCTCGCGCCGGGCCACCTCTGGGGCCAACGTCCTGACTTTC.

V and J are TRBV5-1 and TRBJ2-7; D gene unclear. Germline values: CDR1 SGHRS, CDR2 YFSETQ. Trimming removed 0 bases at V and 5 bases at J, with 12 bases between. The CDR3 has 14 residues. In DNA, the CDR3 is TGCGCCAGCAGCTTGGCCCCGATAGCAAACGAGCAGTACTTC. Its protein is CASSLAPIANEQYF.

This clonotype was recorded once. At one end, the junction sequence differs from germline, possibly due to a read error. V and J are TRBV12-5 and TRBJ1-4, with 10 bases identical to TRBD1. Germline CDR1 LGHNT, CDR2 FRNRAP. This CDR3 is built from 14 residues. The CDR3 DNA follows: TGTGTTAGTGACCCGGGACAGGGGTCTGAAAAACTGTTTTTT. As protein: CVSDPGQGSEKLFF.

As concerns this clonotype: Just one base apart from a much larger clone, this may be a read error. The chain couples TRBV4-2 to TRBJ1-4, with 7 bases fitting TRBD1. CDR1 is LGHNA, CDR2 YNFKEQ, per germline. CDR3 length equals 15 residues. CDR3 in amino acids: CVSSQEGAYGEKLFF. The CDR3 DNA reads as TGTGTCAGCAGCCAAGAGGGGGCTTACGGTGAAAAACTGTTTTTT.